This T cell receptor (beta chain) derives from a study of technical replicates of blood from several donors. There are 15 residues in the CDR3. After removal of 2 bases from V and 2 bases from J, the junction contained 7 bases not matched to a gene. CDR1 and CDR2 (germline): SGHRS, YFSETQ. Assay: immunoSEQ multiplex PCR; the TCRdb copy retains only in-frame clones and omits some. The repertoire includes around 100,000 clones, around 96% of them detected once, and 0.21% sits in the top ten. This receptor was identified in a human donor in good health. This rearrangement joins TRBV5-1 to TRBJ2-7; 7 bases map to TRBD1. Sequenced input: T cells isolated from PBMCs. The CDR3 here is CASSLQGQTAYEQYF. CDR3 DNA: TGCGCCAGCAGCTTACAGGGACAGACGGCCTACGAGCAGTACTTC.